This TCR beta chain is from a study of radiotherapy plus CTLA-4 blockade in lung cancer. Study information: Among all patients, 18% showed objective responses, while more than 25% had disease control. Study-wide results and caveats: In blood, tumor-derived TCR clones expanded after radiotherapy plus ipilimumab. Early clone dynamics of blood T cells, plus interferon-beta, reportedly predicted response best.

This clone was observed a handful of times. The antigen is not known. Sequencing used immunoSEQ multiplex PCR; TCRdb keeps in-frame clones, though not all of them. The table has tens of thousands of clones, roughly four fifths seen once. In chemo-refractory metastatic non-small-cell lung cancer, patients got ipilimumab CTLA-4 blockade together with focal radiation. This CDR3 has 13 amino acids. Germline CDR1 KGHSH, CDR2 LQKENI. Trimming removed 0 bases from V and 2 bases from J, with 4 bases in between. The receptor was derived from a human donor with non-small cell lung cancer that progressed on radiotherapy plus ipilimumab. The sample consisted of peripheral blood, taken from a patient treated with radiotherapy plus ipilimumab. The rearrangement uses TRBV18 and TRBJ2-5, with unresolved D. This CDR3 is CASSPPTQETQYF. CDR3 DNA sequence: TGTGCCAGCTCACCACCCACACAAGAGACCCAGTACTTC.